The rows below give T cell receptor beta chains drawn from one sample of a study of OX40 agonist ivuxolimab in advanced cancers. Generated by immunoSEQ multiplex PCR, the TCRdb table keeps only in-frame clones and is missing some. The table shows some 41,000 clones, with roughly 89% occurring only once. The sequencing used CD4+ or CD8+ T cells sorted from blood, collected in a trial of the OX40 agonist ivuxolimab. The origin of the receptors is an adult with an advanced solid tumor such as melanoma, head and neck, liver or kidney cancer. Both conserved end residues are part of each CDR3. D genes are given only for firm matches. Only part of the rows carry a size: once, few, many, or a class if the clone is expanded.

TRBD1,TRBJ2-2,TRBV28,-,TGTGCCAGCAGTTTAACGGACAGGGTTACCGGGGAGCTGTTTTTT,CASSLTDRVTGELFF
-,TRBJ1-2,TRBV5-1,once,TGCGCCAGCAAGGGGGAGGGTGGCAACTATGGCTACACCTTC,CASKGEGGNYGYTF
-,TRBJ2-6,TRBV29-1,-,TGCAGCGTTGGGGGGGACTCCTCGTCTGGGGCCAACGTCCTGACTTTC,CSVGGDSSSGANVLTF
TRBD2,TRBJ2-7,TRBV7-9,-,TGTGCCAGCAGCTACGGGACTACAGCCTACGAGCAGTACTTC,CASSYGTTAYEQYF
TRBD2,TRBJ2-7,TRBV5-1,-,TGCGCCAGCAGCTTGTGGGGGGGAGCTGACGAGCAGTACTTC,CASSLWGGADEQYF
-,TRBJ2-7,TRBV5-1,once,TGCGCCACCACCACCATAGAGCACGGTTCCTACGAGCAGTACTTC,CATTTIEHGSYEQYF
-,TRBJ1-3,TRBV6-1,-,TGTGCCAGCAGCGGCGGAGACTCTGGAAACACCATATATTTT,CASSGGDSGNTIYF
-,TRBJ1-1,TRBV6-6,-,TGTGCCAGCAGTCCGACAGACGGTAGGACTGAAGCTTTCTTT,CASSPTDGRTEAFF
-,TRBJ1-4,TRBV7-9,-,TGTGCCAGCAGCCCCGAGGGACGCAGTAATGAAAAACTGTTTTTT,CASSPEGRSNEKLFF
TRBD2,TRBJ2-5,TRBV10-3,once,TGTGCCATTCAAAGCGGGAGGGAGGGGAGGCAAGAGACCCAGTACTTC,CAIQSGREGRQETQYF
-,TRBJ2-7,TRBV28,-,TGTGCCAGCAGTTTGCCGACTAGTCGGGCCTACGAGCAGTACTTC,CASSLPTSRAYEQYF
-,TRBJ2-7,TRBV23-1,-,TGCGCCAGCAGTCTGGGCTTACGGAGCGAGCAGTACTTC,CASSLGLRSEQYF
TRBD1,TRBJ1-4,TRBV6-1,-,TGTGCCAGCAGTGAAATTGAAGGGAGGGGGCGGTCTAATGAAAAACTGTTTTTT,CASSEIEGRGRSNEKLFF
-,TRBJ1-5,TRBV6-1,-,TGTGCCAGCGGGCAGGGCCGGCAGCCCCAGCATTTT,CASGQGRQPQHF
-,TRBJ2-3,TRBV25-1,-,TGTGCCAGCAGTCGGGTGGGGATCACAGATACGCAGTATTTT,CASSRVGITDTQYF
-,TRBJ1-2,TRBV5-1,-,TGCGCCAGCAGTCTTGGCGGTTATGGCTACACCTTC,CASSLGGYGYTF
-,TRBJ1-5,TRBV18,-,TGTGCCAGCTCAGCACTGGGGGACCGGGGTTCTTTCAATCAGCCCCAGCATTTT,CASSALGDRGSFNQPQHF
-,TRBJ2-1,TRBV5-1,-,TGCGCCAGCAGCTTGTCACAGAACAATGAGCAGTTCTTC,CASSLSQNNEQFF
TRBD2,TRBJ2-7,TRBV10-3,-,TGTGCCATCAGGGGGACTAGCGATACGAACGAGCAGTACTTC,CAIRGTSDTNEQYF
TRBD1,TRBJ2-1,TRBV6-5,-,TGTGCCAGCGCCTGGGGACAGACCCTATACAATGAGCAGTTCTTC,CASAWGQTLYNEQFF
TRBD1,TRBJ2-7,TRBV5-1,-,TGCGCCAGCAGCGTAAACCAGGGGGCTTGGACTTACGAGCAGTACTTC,CASSVNQGAWTYEQYF
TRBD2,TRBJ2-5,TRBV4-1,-,TGCGCCAGCAGCCGACAACTAGCGGGAGGGCCGGAGACCCAGTACTTC,CASSRQLAGGPETQYF
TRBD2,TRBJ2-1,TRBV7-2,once,TGTGCCAGCGGCGGGGGACCAGGCGATGAGCAGTTCTTC,CASGGGPGDEQFF
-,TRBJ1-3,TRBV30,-,TGTGCCTGGAGTGGTTCCCGGACAGCCGACTCTGGAAACACCATATATTTT,CAWSGSRTADSGNTIYF
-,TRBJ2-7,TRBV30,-,TGTGCCTGGGACACGGACGTCGAGCAGTACTTC,CAWDTDVEQYF
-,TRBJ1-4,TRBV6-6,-,TGTGCCAGCAGTTACCCGAGCGAGGAAAAACTGTTTTTT,CASSYPSEEKLFF
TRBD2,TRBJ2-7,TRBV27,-,TGTGCCAGCAGTTTAGAGGGGACTAGCCCTCTACCTCACCTTTACGAGCAGTACTTC,CASSLEGTSPLPHLYEQYF
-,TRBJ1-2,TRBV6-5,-,TGTGCCAGCAGTTTTGGGTTTATATATGGCTACACCTTC,CASSFGFIYGYTF
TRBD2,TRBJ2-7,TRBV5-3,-,TGTGCCAGAAGCTTTGTCAGCGGGAGTTCCGAGCAGTACTTC,CARSFVSGSSEQYF
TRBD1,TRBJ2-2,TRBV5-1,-,TGCGCCAGCAGCTTAGAAACAGGGGTTTCCGGGGAGCTGTTTTTT,CASSLETGVSGELFF
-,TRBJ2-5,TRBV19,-,TGTGCCAGTAGTCCGGGACACCAGACCCAGTACTTC,CASSPGHQTQYF
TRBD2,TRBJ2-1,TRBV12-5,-,TGTGCTAGTGGAGGACGGGAGGACCTTTACAATGAGCAGTTCTTC,CASGGREDLYNEQFF
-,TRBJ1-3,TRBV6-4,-,TGTGCCAGCAGTTCCCGGACATCTAGCTCTGGAAACACCATATATTTT,CASSSRTSSSGNTIYF
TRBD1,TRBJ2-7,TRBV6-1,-,TGTGCCAGCAGCCACGGGACAGTCTACGAGCAGTACTTC,CASSHGTVYEQYF
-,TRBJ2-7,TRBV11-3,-,TGTGCCAGCAGCCGTCTGGGGCAGGACTACGAGCAGTACTTC,CASSRLGQDYEQYF
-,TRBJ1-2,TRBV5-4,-,TGTGCCAGCAGCTCCCGAGGGGCTCGATATGGCTACACCTTC,CASSSRGARYGYTF
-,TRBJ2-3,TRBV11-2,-,TGTGCCAGCAGCTTGTTGGGCCCAGGGGATACGCAGTATTTT,CASSLLGPGDTQYF
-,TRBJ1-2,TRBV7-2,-,TGTGCCAGCAGCTTAGCTCCCGCTGGGTATGGCTACACCTTC,CASSLAPAGYGYTF
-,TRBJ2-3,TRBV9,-,TGTGCCAGCAGCCTCCTAGTAGATACGCAGTATTTT,CASSLLVDTQYF
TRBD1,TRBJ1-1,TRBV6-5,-,TGTGCCAGCAGTTACGACAGGGGAACTGAAGCTTTCTTT,CASSYDRGTEAFF
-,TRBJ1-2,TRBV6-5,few,TGTGCCAGCAGTTACTCGGCACAGAACTATGGCTACACCTTC,CASSYSAQNYGYTF
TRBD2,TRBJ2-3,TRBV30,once,TGTGCCTGGTCTCCGACCGGGGTAGCGGGAGGTACTAGATATGCGCAGTATTTT,CAWSPTGVAGGTRYAQYF
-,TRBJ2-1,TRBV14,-,TGTGCCAGCAGCCAAGGGACAACTAACAATGAGCAGTTCTTC,CASSQGTTNNEQFF
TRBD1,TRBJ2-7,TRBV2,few,TGTGCCAGGACCGGACAGGGCGGCGAGCAGTACTTC,CARTGQGGEQYF
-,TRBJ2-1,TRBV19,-,TGTGCCAGTAGTATGGTTGCGAACTCCTACAATGAGCAGTTCTTC,CASSMVANSYNEQFF
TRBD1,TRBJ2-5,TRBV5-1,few,TGCGCCAGCAGCTTTGGACCAGGGGGCGCGTCCCAAGAGACCCAGTACTTC,CASSFGPGGASQETQYF
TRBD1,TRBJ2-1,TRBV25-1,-,TGTGCCAGCAGTGCCGACAGGGGTGGGAATGAGCAGTTCTTC,CASSADRGGNEQFF
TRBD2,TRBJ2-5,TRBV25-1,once,TGTGCCAGCAGCCTTAGCGGGAGTTTAGAGACCCAGTACTTC,CASSLSGSLETQYF
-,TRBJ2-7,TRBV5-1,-,TGCGCCAGCAGCTTGAGGGCAGGGAGCGAGCAGTACTTC,CASSLRAGSEQYF
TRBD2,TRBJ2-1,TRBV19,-,TGTGCCAGTAGTAGGGGGGGACTAGCGGGAGAGTCTGATGAGCAGTTCTTC,CASSRGGLAGESDEQFF
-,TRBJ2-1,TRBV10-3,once,TGTGCCATCAGTGGAACAGGGTTTTTCAGGGATGAGCAGTTCTTC,CAISGTGFFRDEQFF
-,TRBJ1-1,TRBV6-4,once,TGTGCCAGCAGTTCGGACAGTAAAGCTTTCTTT,CASSSDSKAFF
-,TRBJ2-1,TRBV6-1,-,TGTGCCAGCACCCCGTATGGGTACAATGAGCAGTTCTTC,CASTPYGYNEQFF
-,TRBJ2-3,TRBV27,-,TGTGCCAGCAGTCCCCGCAACACAGATACGCAGTATTTT,CASSPRNTDTQYF
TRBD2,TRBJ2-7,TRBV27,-,TGTGCCAGGAGGGGAGGGACTAGCGGGGGGTTCTACGAGCAGTACTTC,CARRGGTSGGFYEQYF
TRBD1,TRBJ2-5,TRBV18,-,TGTGCCAGCTCACCTGGGACAGGGGATGAGACCCAGTACTTC,CASSPGTGDETQYF
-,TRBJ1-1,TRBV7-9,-,TGTGCCAGCAGCTTCGGCATGAACACTGAAGCTTTCTTT,CASSFGMNTEAFF
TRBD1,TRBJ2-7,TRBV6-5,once,TGTGCCACCTCTGGGGACAGTCGAACCTACGAGCAGTACTTC,CATSGDSRTYEQYF